The 7 T cell receptor beta chains reported below all come from one sample, sequenced in a study of blood T cell repertoires in COVID-19. Data came from immunoSEQ multiplex PCR; TCRdb stores just in-frame clones and leaves some out. The table lists about 330,000 clones, roughly 90% of them singletons, with roughly 20% in the top ten. Sequencing was done on a sample of PBMCs or T cells enriched from blood (not recorded which). The receptors come from a woman in her 30s who had recovered from COVID-19.

The V and J genes are TRBV9 and TRBJ2-7; 8 bases agree with TRBD2. This CDR3 contains 15 residues. Germline V CDR1 and CDR2: SGDLS, YYNGEE. V dropped 0 bases and J dropped 4; count of bases not matched to a gene: 6. The CDR3 nucleotides read TGTGCCAGCAGCGTAGAGGGGACTAGTCGGTACGAGCAGTACTTC. Encoded protein: CASSVEGTSRYEQYF.

The chain employs TRBV19 and TRBJ1-2; 7 nucleotides match TRBD1. J was trimmed by 8 bases and V by 4 bases; bases with no gene match: 7. This CDR3 spans 13 amino acids. Germline V gene lookup returns CDR1 LNHDA and CDR2 SQIVND (reference sequence). For the CDR3, the DNA is TGTGCCAGTAGTACTACAGGGGTGGACGGCTACACCTTC. It translates to CASSTTGVDGYTF.

The rearrangement uses TRBV5-5 and TRBJ2-2; TRBD2 matches 7 bases. This CDR3 region has 16 residues. CDR1 is SGHKS, CDR2 YYEKEE, per germline (reference sequence). With V trimmed by 7 bases and J by 3 bases, 12 bases remained unmatched. CDR3 sequence reads: CASVPGGSLHTGELFF. The CDR3 DNA sequence: TGTGCCAGCGTCCCGGGGGGAAGCCTACACACCGGGGAGCTGTTTTTT.

The V and J genes are TRBV29-1 and TRBJ2-1, with 13 bases that match TRBD2. The CDR3 spans 16 residues. CDR1 and CDR2 (germline): SQVTM, ANQGSEA. V lost 4 bases and J lost 7; bases outside the gene matches: 10. CDR3 sequence (DNA): TGCAGCGTTGTCCCGGGACTAGCGGGAAGGGGGAATGAGCAGTTCTTC. Translating it yields CSVVPGLAGRGNEQFF.

This rearrangement joins TRBV7-2 to TRBJ2-7; 7 nucleotides align to TRBD1. Trimming removed 4 bases from V and 5 bases from J; junction bases left unmatched: 5. There are 13 residues in the CDR3. CDR1 and CDR2 (germline): SGHTA, FQGNSA. The CDR3 reads CASSSTGPNEQYF. CDR3 DNA sequence: TGTGCCAGCAGCTCGACAGGGCCCAACGAGCAGTACTTC.

The chain couples TRBV5-4 to TRBJ2-7; 14 bases are a match to TRBD2. Germline values: CDR1 SGHNT, CDR2 YYREEE (reference sequence). Trimming cost V 5 bases and J 2 bases; bases outside gene matches: 3. This CDR3 contains 15 residues. The CDR3 spells CASSPGLAGAYEQYF. CDR3 sequence (DNA): TGTGCCAGCAGTCCGGGACTAGCGGGAGCCTACGAGCAGTACTTC.

The genes are TRBV28 and TRBJ2-1; D is undetermined. V dropped 7 bases and J dropped 9 bases, with 10 bases sitting between them. Per germline, CDR1 MDHEN and CDR2 SYDVKM. The CDR3 is 11 amino acids. Here the CDR3 reads CASNMYGEQFF. CDR3 coding DNA: TGTGCCAGCAACATGTATGGTGAGCAGTTCTTC.